Below, one T cell receptor beta chain is given with its context. There is no known antigen for this receptor. No clone much larger than this one lies a single base away; base qualities are absent. The data were taken from a study of T cell changes during pregnancy in multiple sclerosis (dated by TCRdb to the late 2010s). For the wider study: The study examined how the T cell repertoire changed over the course of pregnancy in women with multiple sclerosis.

The protocol used for the library was the immunoSEQ multiplex PCR assay. TCRdb provides this immuneACCESS table in a form limited to in-frame rearrangements. Some clones are lacking; in checked studies, under half of them reflect an unresolved V gene, and why the rest are absent is not known. A total of just under 70,000 clones appear in this sample, 91% of them only once. The ten largest clonotypes hold roughly 0.8% of the sample. This clonotype originated in a female donor with multiple sclerosis, enrolled in a pregnancy study. The material sequenced was peripheral blood, taken in the second trimester of pregnancy.

The CDR3: CASSARGGLYEQYF. The sequenced DNA: TGTGCCAGCAGTGCTCGGGGAGGCCTCTACGAGCAGTACTTC. The V and J genes are TRBV6-1 and TRBJ2-7; the D gene is perhaps TRBD2, on 6 matching bases. The CDR3 runs 14 residues from the cysteine to the phenylalanine. Only the CDR3 portion is preserved as DNA: 42 bases, with reading frame beginning at the first base. Reading the germline V gene gives CDR1 MNHNS and CDR2 SASEGT. V and J lose 4 bases and 3 bases, and a span of 13 bases separates them.